These 24 T cell receptor beta chains share one sample of origin, sequenced in a study of T cells expressing NK-cell markers. TCRdb re-called the 5' RACE reads, yielding one record per CDR3 amino acid sequence without DNA. The table lists fewer than 550,000 distinct CDR3 sequences. The sequenced sample consisted of blood T cells: a sorted CD56 or NKG2C T cell subset, CD4+ or CD8+ T cells, or bulk PBMC T cells (not recorded which). The receptors stem from a woman aged 45 to 65 in good health.

J is TRBJ2-1 and V is TRBV5-1; TCRdb designates TRBD2, a call that cannot be tested without DNA. CDR1 and CDR2 (germline): SGHRS, YFSETQ. CDR3 length: 17 amino acids. The CDR3 reads CASSFVSGLAGFREQFF.

This rearrangement joins TRBV12-3 or TRBV12-4 to TRBJ2-7; TCRdb indicates TRBD2, and absent DNA this call remains unverified. The CDR3 is 14 amino acids. The CDR3 sequence: CASSAGTSGYEQYF.

The rearrangement uses TRBV5-1 and TRBJ1-2; the D gene TCRdb calls, TRBD1, cannot be checked with no DNA. The CDR3 is 14 residues long. Germline V gene sequence: CDR1 SGHRS, CDR2 YFSETQ. The CDR3 region is CASRTGTVDYGYTF.

The chain couples TRBV29-1 to TRBJ1-5; TCRdb's D gene call, TRBD1, goes unchecked for lack of DNA. CDR3 length: 14 amino acids. CDR1 is SQVTM and CDR2 is ANQGSEA in the germline V gene. The CDR3 loop reads CSATAGYGNQPQHF. Using reference TRBV29-1 and TRBJ1-5 for the parts outside the CDR3, the full variable domain is SAVISQKPSRDICQRGTSLTIQCQVDSQVTMMFWYRQQPGQSLTLIATANQGSEATYESGFVIDKFPISRPNLTFSTLTVSNMSPEDSSIYLCSATAGYGNQPQHFGDGTRLSIL.

This rearrangement joins TRBV5-1 to TRBJ2-7. There are 13 residues in the CDR3. Germline CDR1 is SGHRS and CDR2 is YFSETQ. CDR3 sequence: CATQRGPLGEQYF. Variable domain in full (rest from reference TRBV5-1 and TRBJ2-7): KAGVTQTPRYLIKTRGQQVTLSCSPISGHRSVSWYQQTPGQGLQFLFEYFSETQRNKGNFPGRFSGRQFSNSRSEMNVSTLELGDSALYLCATQRGPLGEQYFGPGTRLTVT.

V and J are TRBV20-1 and TRBJ2-2; the TCRdb D gene call, TRBD2, has no DNA to confirm it. This CDR3 region has 16 residues. Germline-derived CDR1 and CDR2 are DFQATT and SNEGSKA (reference sequence). The CDR3 region is CSARDVIAGAAGELFF.

The V and J genes are TRBV11-2 and TRBJ2-1; TCRdb's D call, TRBD2, is unchecked because there is no DNA. Germline assignment: CDR1 SGHAT and CDR2 FQNNGV. The CDR3 loop spans 16 amino acids. The CDR3 reads CASSLRSSGSYNEQFF.

This CDR3 reads CASSPTGLAGNEQFF. The chain joins TRBV18 to TRBJ2-1; TCRdb calls TRBD2, which cannot be checked without DNA. CDR3 length equals 15 residues. The germline V gene has CDR1 KGHSH and CDR2 LQKENI.

The gene calls are TRBV20-1 and TRBJ1-2; TCRdb designates TRBD1, a call that cannot be tested without DNA. Germline V CDR1 and CDR2: DFQATT, SNEGSKA (reference sequence). The CDR3 runs 17 residues. CDR3 sequence reads: CSARVPTGPDRSYGYTF.

The chain combines TRBV19 with TRBJ1-3; TCRdb outputs TRBD1, but without DNA this stays unchecked. Looked up from germline, CDR1 is LNHDA and CDR2 is SQIVND (reference sequence). The CDR3 is 13 amino acids. The CDR3 sequence: CASIGTTGNTIYF.

The CDR3 sequence is CASTGLNTEAFF. This chain links TRBV12-3 or TRBV12-4 with TRBJ1-1. There are 12 residues in the CDR3.

This chain uses TRBV13 with TRBJ2-1; no DNA is available, so the TRBD1 call from TCRdb remains unchecked. This CDR3 has 13 amino acids. CDR1 and CDR2 from the germline V gene are PRHDT and FYEKMQ (reference sequence). The CDR3 sequence: CASSKGTSNEQFF.

The rearrangement links TRBV24-1 to TRBJ2-1. CDR1 and CDR2 from the germline V gene are KGHDR and SFDVKD. This CDR3 is built from 11 residues. CDR3 loop: CATSEDSEQFF.

The V gene is TRBV11-2, the J gene TRBJ2-7; TCRdb names TRBD1, which stays unverified in the absence of DNA. The CDR3 contains 16 residues. Germline CDR1 reads SGHAT; CDR2 reads FQNNGV. Here the CDR3 reads CASFTLRTGGTYEQYF. The entire variable domain, with the rest obtained from reference TRBV11-2 and TRBJ2-7, is as follows: EAGVAQSPRYKIIEKRQSVAFWCNPISGHATLYWYQQILGQGPKLLIQFQNNGVVDDSQLPKDRFSAERLKGVDSTLKIQPAKLEDSAVYLCASFTLRTGGTYEQYFGPGTRLTVT.

The genes are TRBV12-3 or TRBV12-4 and TRBJ2-1; TCRdb calls TRBD2, which cannot be checked without DNA. The CDR3 extends over 15 amino acids. This CDR3 is CASSVSGRSYNEQFF.

The V gene is TRBV6-1, the J gene TRBJ2-3; as DNA is missing, the TRBD2 call by TCRdb cannot be tested. Germline V lookup: CDR1 MNHNS, CDR2 SASEGT. The CDR3 covers 15 residues. Here the CDR3 reads CASSGTSSRTDTQYF.

V usage is TRBV5-5 and J usage is TRBJ2-3; the D gene TCRdb calls, TRBD1, cannot be checked with no DNA. The CDR3 covers 11 residues. Germline V gives CDR1 SGHKS, CDR2 YYEKEE (reference sequence). The CDR3 is CASSRTPPEYF.

The chain is built from TRBV5-1 and TRBJ1-1; TCRdb reports TRBD1, a call that lacks DNA to check it against. Germline CDR1 is SGHRS and CDR2 is YFSETQ. The CDR3 length is 15 residues. This CDR3 reads CASSLRTYLNTEAFF.

CDR3 protein: CASSLGLLLGQPGAFF. This chain uses TRBV7-8 with TRBJ1-1; the D call from TCRdb, TRBD1, cannot be confirmed without DNA. The CDR3 extends over 16 amino acids. Per the germline V gene, CDR1 is SGHVS and CDR2 is FQNEAQ.

The chain has TRBV12-3 or TRBV12-4 and TRBJ2-3; TCRdb gives TRBD2 as the D gene, but with no DNA this cannot be confirmed. This CDR3 has 15 residues. The chain's CDR3 is CASSQSSGSVDTQYF.

V and J are TRBV5-1 and TRBJ2-3; TCRdb gives TRBD2 as the D gene, but with no DNA this cannot be confirmed. The CDR3 loop spans 18 amino acids. CDR1 and CDR2 from the germline V gene are SGHRS and YFSETQ. This CDR3 is CASSLAGTSGVGGDTQYF.

V and J are TRBV6-1 and TRBJ1-2; TCRdb selects TRBD1, and the lack of DNA leaves this call unchecked. The CDR3 loop spans 15 amino acids. The germline CDR1 and CDR2 sequences are MNHNS and SASEGT. The CDR3 loop is CASTEEQANNYGYTF.

CDR3 amino acids: CASSPDGGFSGDQYF. This chain uses TRBV3-1 with TRBJ2-5; TCRdb designates TRBD1, a call that cannot be tested without DNA. Germline values: CDR1 LGHDT, CDR2 YNNKEL (reference sequence). CDR3 size: 15 residues.

This chain joins TRBV20-1 and TRBJ1-6. Germline loops: CDR1 DFQATT, CDR2 SNEGSKA (reference sequence). The CDR3 has 14 amino acids. The CDR3: CSARQGPTNSPLHF.